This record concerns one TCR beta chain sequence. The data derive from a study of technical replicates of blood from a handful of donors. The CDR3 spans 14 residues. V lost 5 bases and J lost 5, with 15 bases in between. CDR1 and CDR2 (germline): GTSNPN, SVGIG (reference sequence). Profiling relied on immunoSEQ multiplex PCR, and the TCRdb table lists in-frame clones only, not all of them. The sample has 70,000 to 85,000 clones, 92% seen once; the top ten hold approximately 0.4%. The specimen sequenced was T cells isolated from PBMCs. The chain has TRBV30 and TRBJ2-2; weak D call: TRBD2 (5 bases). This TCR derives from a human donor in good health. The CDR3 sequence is CAWERGSWTGELFF. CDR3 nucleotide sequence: TGTGCCTGGGAACGCGGGTCTTGGACCGGGGAGCTGTTTTTT. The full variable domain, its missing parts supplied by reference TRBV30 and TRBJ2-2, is SQTIHQWPATLVQPVGSPLSLECTVEGTSNPNLYWYRQAAGRGLQLLFYSVGIGQISSEVPQNLSASRPQDRQFILSSKKLLLSDSGFYLCAWERGSWTGELFFGEGSRLTVL.